This T cell receptor (beta chain) was retrieved from a study of T cells expressing NK-cell markers. Study context: Serological testing identified seven of the eight sequenced donors as HCMV-seropositive and one as seronegative.

The CDR3 sequence is 14 residues long. Germline V gene lookup returns CDR1 MRHNA and CDR2 SNTAGT. The study, taken as a whole, reports: Evidence did not settle whether expanded NKG2C+ T cell clones targeted HCMV. The study found dominant NKG2C+ clonotypes at about 1.0-7.5% of CD8+ T cells in over five donors.

Details on this clonotype: The antigen is unknown.

From the 5' RACE reads, TCRdb lists one entry per CDR3 protein and no DNA. The sample has 350,000 to 500,000 distinct CDR3 sequences. This receptor was obtained from a woman aged 18 to 75 in good health. V is TRBV6-4 and J is TRBJ1-5; the D call of TRBD1 rests on TCRdb alone, since no DNA is present to check it. Sequenced material: blood T cells: a sorted CD56 or NKG2C T cell subset, CD4+ or CD8+ T cells, or bulk PBMC T cells (not recorded which). CDR3 amino acids: CASSESRGRQPQHF.